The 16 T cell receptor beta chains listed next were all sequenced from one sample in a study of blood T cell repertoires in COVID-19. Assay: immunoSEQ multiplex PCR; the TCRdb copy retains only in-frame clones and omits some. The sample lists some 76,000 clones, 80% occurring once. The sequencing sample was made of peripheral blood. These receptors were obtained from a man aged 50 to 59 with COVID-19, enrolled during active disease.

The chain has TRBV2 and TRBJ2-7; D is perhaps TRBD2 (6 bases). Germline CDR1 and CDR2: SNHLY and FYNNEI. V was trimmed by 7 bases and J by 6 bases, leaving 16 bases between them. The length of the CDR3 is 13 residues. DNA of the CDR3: TGTGCCAGCAACCGGTTATTGGAGGGCGAGCAGTACTTC. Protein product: CASNRLLEGEQYF.

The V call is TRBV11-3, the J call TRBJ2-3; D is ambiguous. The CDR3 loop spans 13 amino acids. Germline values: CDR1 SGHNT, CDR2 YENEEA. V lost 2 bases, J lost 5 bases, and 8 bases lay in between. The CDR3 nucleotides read TGTGCCAGCAGCTTAAACCGACTAGATACGCAGTATTTT. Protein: CASSLNRLDTQYF.

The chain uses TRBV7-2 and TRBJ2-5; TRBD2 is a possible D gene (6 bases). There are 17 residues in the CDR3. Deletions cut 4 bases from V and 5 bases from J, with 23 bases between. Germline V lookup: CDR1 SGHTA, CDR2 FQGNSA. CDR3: CASSSFPRGPGGETQYF. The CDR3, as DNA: TGTGCCAGCAGCTCCTTCCCGCGCGGACCTGGGGGGGAGACCCAGTACTTC.

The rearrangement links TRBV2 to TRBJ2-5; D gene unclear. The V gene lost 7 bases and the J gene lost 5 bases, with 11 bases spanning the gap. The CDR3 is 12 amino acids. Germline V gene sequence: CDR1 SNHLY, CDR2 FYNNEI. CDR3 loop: CASNGNSETQYF. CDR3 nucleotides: TGTGCCAGCAATGGCAATTCGGAGACCCAGTACTTC.

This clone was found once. In DNA form, the CDR3 reads TGTGCCAGCAGTTTAGGTTTTTATCTAGACAATGAGCAGTTCTTC. Protein: CASSLGFYLDNEQFF. This chain uses TRBV28 with TRBJ2-1; D uncertain. The CDR3 is made up of 15 amino acids. The germline CDR1 and CDR2 sequences are MDHEN and SYDVKM. V lost 2 bases to trimming and J lost 5 bases, with 13 bases between them.

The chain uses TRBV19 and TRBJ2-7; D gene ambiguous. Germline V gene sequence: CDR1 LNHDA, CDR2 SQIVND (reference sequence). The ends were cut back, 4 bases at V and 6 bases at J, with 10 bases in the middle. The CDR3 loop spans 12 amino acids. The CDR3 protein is CASSTSFSEQYF. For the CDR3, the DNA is TGTGCCAGTAGTACGTCCTTTAGCGAGCAGTACTTC.

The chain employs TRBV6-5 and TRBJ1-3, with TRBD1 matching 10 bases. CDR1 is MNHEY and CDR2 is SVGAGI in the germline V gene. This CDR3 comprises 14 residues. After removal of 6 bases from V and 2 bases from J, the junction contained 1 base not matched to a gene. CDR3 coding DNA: TGTGCCAGCAGAGGGACAGGGGCTGGAAACACCATATATTTT. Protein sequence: CASRGTGAGNTIYF.

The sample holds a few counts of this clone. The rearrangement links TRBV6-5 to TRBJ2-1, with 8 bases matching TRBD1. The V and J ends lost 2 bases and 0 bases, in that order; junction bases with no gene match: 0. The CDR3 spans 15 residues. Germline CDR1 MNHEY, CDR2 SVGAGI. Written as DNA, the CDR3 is TGTGCCAGCAGTTACGGGACAGGCTCCTACAATGAGCAGTTCTTC. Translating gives CASSYGTGSYNEQFF.

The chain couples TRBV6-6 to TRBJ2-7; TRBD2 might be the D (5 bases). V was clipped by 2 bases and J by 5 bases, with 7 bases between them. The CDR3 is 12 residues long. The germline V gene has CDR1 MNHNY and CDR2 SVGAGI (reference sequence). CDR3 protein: CASSYRGDEQYF. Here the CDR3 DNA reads TGTGCCAGCAGTTACCGGGGTGACGAGCAGTACTTC.

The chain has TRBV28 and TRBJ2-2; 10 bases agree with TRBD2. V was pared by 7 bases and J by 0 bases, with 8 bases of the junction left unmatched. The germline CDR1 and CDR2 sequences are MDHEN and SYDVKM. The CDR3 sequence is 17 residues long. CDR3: CASITSGTSANTGELFF. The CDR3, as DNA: TGTGCCAGCATTACGTCCGGGACTAGCGCGAACACCGGGGAGCTGTTTTTT.

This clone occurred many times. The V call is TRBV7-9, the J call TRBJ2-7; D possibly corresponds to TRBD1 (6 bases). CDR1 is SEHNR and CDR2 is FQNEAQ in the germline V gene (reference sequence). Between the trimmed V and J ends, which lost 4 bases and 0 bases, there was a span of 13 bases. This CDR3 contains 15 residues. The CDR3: CASSSRTDSSYEQYF. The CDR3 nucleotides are TGTGCCAGCAGCTCCCGGACGGACAGCTCCTACGAGCAGTACTTC. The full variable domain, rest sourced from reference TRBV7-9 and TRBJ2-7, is DTGVSQNPRHKITKRGQNVTFRCDPISEHNRLYWYRQTLGQGPEFLTYFQNEAQLEKSRLLSDRFSAERPKGSFSTLEIQRTEQGDSAMYLCASSSRTDSSYEQYFGPGTRLTVT.

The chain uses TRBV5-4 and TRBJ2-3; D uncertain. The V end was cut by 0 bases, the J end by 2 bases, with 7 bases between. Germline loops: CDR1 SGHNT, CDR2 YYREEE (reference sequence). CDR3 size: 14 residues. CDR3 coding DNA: TGTGCCAGCAGCTTGGAAGTGGCCACAGATACGCAGTATTTT. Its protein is CASSLEVATDTQYF.

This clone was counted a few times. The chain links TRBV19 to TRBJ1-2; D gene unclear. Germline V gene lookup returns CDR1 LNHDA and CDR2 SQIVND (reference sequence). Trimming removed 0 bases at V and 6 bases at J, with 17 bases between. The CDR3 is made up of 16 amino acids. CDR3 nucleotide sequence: TGTGCCAGTAGTATAGATTTACCAGGATCAATGAATGGCTACACCTTC. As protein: CASSIDLPGSMNGYTF. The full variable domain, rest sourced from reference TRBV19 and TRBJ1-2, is DGGITQSPKYLFRKEGQNVTLSCEQNLNHDAMYWYRQDPGQGLRLIYYSQIVNDFQKGDIAEGYSVSREKKESFPLTVTSAQKNPTAFYLCASSIDLPGSMNGYTFGSGTRLTVV.

The CDR3 nucleotides read TGTGCCAGCAGGGGGGGGGCATACGAGCAGTACTTC. Its protein product is CASRGGAYEQYF. The J gene is TRBJ2-7, the V gene TRBV2, with D maybe TRBD2 (7 bases). The CDR3 is 12 amino acids. V was clipped by 6 bases and J by 4 bases, with 10 bases between them. Per germline, CDR1 SNHLY and CDR2 FYNNEI.

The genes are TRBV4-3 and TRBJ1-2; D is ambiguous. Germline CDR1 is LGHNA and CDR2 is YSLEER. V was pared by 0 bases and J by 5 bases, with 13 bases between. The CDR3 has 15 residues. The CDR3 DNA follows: TGCGCCAGCAGCCAAGATCGGGCGGGGAGTTATGGCTACACCTTC. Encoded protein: CASSQDRAGSYGYTF.

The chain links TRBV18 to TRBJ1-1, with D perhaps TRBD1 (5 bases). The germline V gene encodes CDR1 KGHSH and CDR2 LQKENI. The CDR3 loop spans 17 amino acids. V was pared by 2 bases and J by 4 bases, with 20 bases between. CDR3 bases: TGTGCCAGCTCACCAAACAGGCGCCTAACGGAGGGCACTGAAGCTTTCTTT. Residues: CASSPNRRLTEGTEAFF.